Included here is one T cell receptor (beta chain) sequence, with context. Its specificity is not known. These data come from a study of T-cell memory formation after mild COVID-19. About the study: For the most part, TCR clusters were specific to one donor. Findings and limits, study-wide: Largely, contracting CD4+ clones fell within CM and EM, and contracting CD8+ clones within EMRA. There were some responding clones in pre-infection memory, which suggested that cross-reactive memory had joined.

TCRdb passed the 5' RACE reads through MiXCR, listing each CDR3 protein once. The table lists about 360,000 distinct CDR3 sequences, about an eighth of them singletons. CDR3 size: 15 residues. Looked up from germline, CDR1 is SEHNR and CDR2 is FQNEAQ (reference sequence). V was pared by 5 bases and J by 1 base, with 7 bases of the junction left unmatched. The TCR comes from a young man who had mild COVID-19 (a few samples of this study predate the infection). Cell type and time point are not known. The chain employs TRBV7-9 and TRBJ1-1; the match to TRBD1 covers 7 bases. The specimen was PBMCs or a T cell subset sorted from them (not recorded which). CDR3 loop: CASSIRQGANTEAFF. Here the CDR3 DNA reads TGTGCCAGCAGCATCCGACAGGGCGCGAACACTGAAGCTTTCTTT.